This TCR beta chain was obtained from a study of blood T cell repertoires in COVID-19. Generated by immunoSEQ multiplex PCR, the TCRdb table keeps only in-frame clones and is missing some. The repertoire holds around 170,000 clones, 88% seen once, with roughly 9% in the top ten. The V end lost 6 bases, the J end lost 3 bases, and 12 bases lay between the germline ends. Germline CDR1 LGHDT, CDR2 YNNKEL (reference sequence). The CDR3 extends over 14 amino acids. The chain has TRBV3-1 (or the pseudogene TRBV3-2) and TRBJ2-1, with TRBD2 as a possible D gene (6 bases). The TCR comes from a woman aged 18-29 years who had recovered from COVID-19. The sample was PBMCs or T cells enriched from blood (not recorded which). CDR3 loop: CASREGRYYNEQFF. In DNA form, the CDR3 reads TGTGCCAGCAGGGAGGGCCGTTACTACAATGAGCAGTTCTTC.